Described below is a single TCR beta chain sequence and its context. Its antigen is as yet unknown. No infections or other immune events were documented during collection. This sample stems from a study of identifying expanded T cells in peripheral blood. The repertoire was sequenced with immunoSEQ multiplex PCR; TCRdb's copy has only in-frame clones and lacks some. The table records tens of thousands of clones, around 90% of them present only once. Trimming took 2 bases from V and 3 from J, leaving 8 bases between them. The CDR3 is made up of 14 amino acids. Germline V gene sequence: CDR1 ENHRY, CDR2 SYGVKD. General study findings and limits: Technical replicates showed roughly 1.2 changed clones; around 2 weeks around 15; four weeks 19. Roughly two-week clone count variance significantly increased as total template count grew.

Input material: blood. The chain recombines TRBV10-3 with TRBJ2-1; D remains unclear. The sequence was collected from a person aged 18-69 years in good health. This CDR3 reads CAISENGDYNEQFF. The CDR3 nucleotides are TGTGCCATCAGTGAGAACGGCGACTACAATGAGCAGTTCTTC.